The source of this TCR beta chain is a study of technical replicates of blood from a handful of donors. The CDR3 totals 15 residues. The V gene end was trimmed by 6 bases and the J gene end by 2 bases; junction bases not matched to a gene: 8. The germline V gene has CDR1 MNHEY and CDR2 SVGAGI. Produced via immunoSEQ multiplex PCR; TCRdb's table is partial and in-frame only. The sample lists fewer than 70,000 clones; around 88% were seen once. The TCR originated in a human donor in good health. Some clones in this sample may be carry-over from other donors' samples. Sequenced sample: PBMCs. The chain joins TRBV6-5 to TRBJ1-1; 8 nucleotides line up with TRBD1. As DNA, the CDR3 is TGTGCCAGCAGCCCAGTCGACAGGGGTAACACTGAAGCTTTCTTT. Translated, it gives CASSPVDRGNTEAFF.